Each of the 23 T cell receptor beta chains below was sequenced from the same sample in a study of cytomegalovirus exposure and HLA in healthy donors. Vbeta (60) and Jbeta (13) primers were used in the PCR. The data were produced by immunoSEQ multiplex PCR, yet TCRdb's version contains in-frame clones alone and is incomplete. Of under 140,000 clones listed, about 80% are singletons. The sample comprised PBMCs. These receptors were obtained from a woman between 55 and 75 years old in good health and CMV-seropositive.

The J gene is TRBJ2-5, the V gene TRBV6-1; weak D call: TRBD2 (6 bases). The DNA end is a closer match to TRBJ2-7, so the J assignment may be wrong. This CDR3 is built from 15 residues. Germline values: CDR1 MNHNS, CDR2 SASEGT. CDR3 bases: TGTGCCAGCACCCCGAAGGAGGGTCCTTCCTACGAGCAGTACTTC. This codes for CASTPKEGPSYEQYF.

This chain uses TRBV29-1 with TRBJ2-4; 12 nucleotides line up with TRBD2. Germline CDR1 is SQVTM and CDR2 is ANQGSEA. The CDR3 has 16 amino acids. V lost 1 base and J lost 9; bases outside the gene matches: 10. The CDR3: CSVEGASGRAFGIQYF. For the CDR3, the DNA is TGCAGCGTTGAAGGGGCTAGCGGGAGGGCCTTTGGCATTCAGTACTTC.

This clone appeared a few times. J is TRBJ2-3 and V is TRBV5-1, with TRBD2 identical over 7 bases. The CDR3 extends over 19 amino acids. Per the germline V gene, CDR1 is SGHRS and CDR2 is YFSETQ. The J segment lost 0 bases and the V segment lost 4 bases, leaving 17 bases of the junction unmatched. The CDR3 sequence is CASSRGIGSGDFSTDTQYF. The CDR3 DNA follows: TGCGCCAGCAGCCGAGGTATCGGAAGCGGGGACTTTAGCACAGATACGCAGTATTTT.

The chain combines TRBV11-2 with TRBJ2-1; 8 bases fit TRBD2. V trimming: 5 bases; J trimming: 1 base; junction bases outside the gene matches: 4. Germline-derived CDR1 and CDR2 are SGHAT and FQNNGV. This CDR3 comprises 15 residues. CDR3 coding DNA: TGTGCCAGCAGCATTAGCGGGGAATCCTACAATGAGCAGTTCTTC. Amino acids: CASSISGESYNEQFF.

The chain is built from TRBV2 and TRBJ2-5; 7 bases agree with TRBD1. This CDR3 is 12 amino acids long. After removal of 9 bases from V and 4 bases from J, the junction contained 5 bases not matched to a gene. Looked up from germline, CDR1 is SNHLY and CDR2 is FYNNEI. This chain's CDR3 is CASQGVGETQYF. The DNA of the CDR3 is TGTGCCAGTCAGGGGGTCGGAGAGACCCAGTACTTC.

This clone turned up a few times. V gene TRBV11-2 combines with J gene TRBJ2-3, with D possibly TRBD2 on 7 matching bases. This CDR3 spans 17 amino acids. V shed 2 bases and J shed 4 bases, with 19 bases lying between them. Germline CDR1 SGHAT, CDR2 FQNNGV. The CDR3 DNA follows: TGTGCCAGCAGCTTACGGGGAGGGGGAGCTTCTGCAGATACGCAGTATTTT. Encoded protein: CASSLRGGGASADTQYF. Drawing the rest from reference TRBV11-2 and TRBJ2-3, the complete variable domain is EAGVAQSPRYKIIEKRQSVAFWCNPISGHATLYWYQQILGQGPKLLIQFQNNGVVDDSQLPKDRFSAERLKGVDSTLKIQPAKLEDSAVYLCASSLRGGGASADTQYFGPGTRLTVL.

This clone turned up a few times. The chain's CDR3 is CASTIQGNGYTF. CDR3 nucleotides: TGTGCCAGCACCATACAGGGGAATGGCTACACCTTC. V usage is TRBV2 and J usage is TRBJ1-2, with TRBD1 matching 7 bases. The length of the CDR3 is 12 residues. Trimming cost V 7 bases and J 6 bases; bases outside gene matches: 5. Germline loops: CDR1 SNHLY, CDR2 FYNNEI.

This clone was counted a single time. The chain carries TRBV27 and TRBJ2-6; 9 bases align to TRBD2. V lost 5 bases and J lost 0; bases outside the gene matches: 11. This CDR3 comprises 19 residues. Germline CDR1 and CDR2: MNHEY and SMNVEV (reference sequence). The CDR3 DNA sequence: TGTGCCAGCAGTCCCCGTTGGCTAGCGGGAAGCTCTGGGGCCAACGTCCTGACTTTC. It yields the protein CASSPRWLAGSSGANVLTF.

This clone is a singleton in its sample. The rearrangement uses TRBV30 and TRBJ1-2; D is unclear. Trimming removed 3 bases at V and 7 bases at J, with 18 bases between. Germline V gene data show CDR1 as GTSNPN and CDR2 as SVGIG (reference sequence). The length of the CDR3 is 14 residues. CDR3 DNA: TGTGCCTGGAGCGAAGGGATTCGGGGTTTTGGCTACACCTTC. Protein product: CAWSEGIRGFGYTF.

This chain uses TRBV5-1 with TRBJ2-1; TRBD2 is a possible D gene (5 bases). CDR1 and CDR2 (germline): SGHRS, YFSETQ. CDR3 length equals 15 residues. V was pared by 0 bases and J by 8 bases, with 15 bases between. CDR3 region: CASSLVVGEADEQFF. CDR3 sequence (DNA): TGCGCCAGCAGCTTGGTCGTGGGAGAGGCGGATGAGCAGTTCTTC.

The chain links TRBV18 to TRBJ1-1; 9 nucleotides match TRBD1. The germline gives CDR1 KGHSH, CDR2 LQKENI. J lost 1 base, V lost 8 bases, and 2 bases had no gene match. The CDR3 covers 13 residues. The CDR3 protein is CASRQGENTEAFF. CDR3 nucleotides: TGTGCCAGCCGACAGGGGGAGAACACTGAAGCTTTCTTT.

The chain has TRBV11-3 and TRBJ2-2, with TRBD2 matching over 8 bases. Germline assignment: CDR1 SGHNT and CDR2 YENEEA. Unmatched junction bases numbered 6, after V lost 5 bases and J lost 1 base. The CDR3 spans 16 residues. The CDR3 is CASSDVREGNTGELFF. CDR3 nucleotide sequence: TGTGCCAGCAGCGATGTACGGGAGGGGAACACCGGGGAGCTGTTTTTT.

CDR3 region: CASSSLAGGYNEQFF. CDR3 in DNA: TGTGCCAGCAGTTCCTTAGCGGGAGGGTACAATGAGCAGTTCTTC. V gene TRBV27 combines with J gene TRBJ2-1; TRBD2 aligns across 11 bases. The germline V gene encodes CDR1 MNHEY and CDR2 SMNVEV (reference sequence). V lost 4 bases, J lost 4 bases, and 3 bases stayed unmatched. The CDR3 spans 15 residues.

The V call is TRBV7-6, the J call TRBJ1-1; D gene ambiguous. Looked up from germline, CDR1 is SGHVS and CDR2 is FNYEAQ. The V and J ends lost 6 bases and 7 bases respectively, with 15 bases between them. The CDR3 has 13 residues. CDR3 sequence (DNA): TGTGCCAGCAGAAGCGGAGGGTGGGGTGAAGCTTTCTTT. Amino acids: CASRSGGWGEAFF.

V usage is TRBV2 and J usage is TRBJ2-7; possibly TRBD1 for D (6 bases). The CDR3 covers 13 residues. The germline gives CDR1 SNHLY, CDR2 FYNNEI. With 8 bases removed from V and 2 bases from J, the gap between germline ends came to 13 bases. CDR3: CASFTGSTYEQYF. CDR3 nucleotides: TGTGCCAGCTTCACAGGGTCCACCTACGAGCAGTACTTC.

This chain connects TRBV5-5 to TRBJ2-5; 8 bases line up with TRBD2. The J call may be incorrect, as the DNA end agrees better with TRBJ2-7. The CDR3 spans 17 residues. The germline V gene has CDR1 SGHKS and CDR2 YYEKEE (reference sequence). This chain's CDR3 is CASSLPAAAGEKTEQYF. The DNA for the CDR3 is TGTGCCAGCAGCCTCCCCGCCGCAGCGGGAGAGAAGACCGAGCAGTACTTC.

This clone was seen a few times. The rearrangement joins TRBV6-1 to TRBJ2-7; 9 bases align to TRBD2. Germline V gives CDR1 MNHNS, CDR2 SASEGT. The CDR3 is 16 residues long. V lost 2 bases and J lost 3; bases outside the gene matches: 8. CDR3 sequence (DNA): TGTGCCAGCAGTGAACGCAGCGGGGGGTATCTCTACGAGCAGTACTTC. Translated: CASSERSGGYLYEQYF.

J is TRBJ2-5 and V is TRBV7-9; TRBD1 is a possible D gene (5 bases). CDR3 length: 13 residues. V was trimmed by 3 bases and J by 4 bases, leaving 9 bases between them. Germline V gives CDR1 SEHNR, CDR2 FQNEAQ (reference sequence). The CDR3 bases are TGTGCCAGCAGCTTGGGGCTTGTAGAGACCCAGTACTTC. Translating gives CASSLGLVETQYF.

The chain uses TRBV7-9 and TRBJ2-5; 7 bases fit TRBD2. Germline-derived CDR1 and CDR2 are SEHNR and FQNEAQ (reference sequence). The CDR3 sequence is 15 residues long. V lost 5 bases and J lost 4; bases outside the gene matches: 10. CDR3 in DNA: TGTGCCAGCAGCCCTGACTCTAGCGGCGTAGAGACCCAGTACTTC. Translating it yields CASSPDSSGVETQYF.

The CDR3 nucleotides read TGTGCCATCAGTGAGTTTGTCTCTGAAGCTTTCTTT. This encodes CAISEFVSEAFF. This chain connects TRBV10-3 to TRBJ1-1; D is ambiguous. From germline, CDR1 is ENHRY and CDR2 SYGVKD. Between the trimmed V and J ends, which lost 1 base and 6 bases, there was a span of 6 bases. The CDR3 spans 12 residues.

The chain recombines TRBV5-1 with TRBJ2-1; 7 bases match TRBD2. The V segment lost 4 bases and the J segment 3 bases; nucleotides outside the gene matches: 10. The CDR3 is 16 amino acids. Germline CDR1 reads SGHRS; CDR2 reads YFSETQ. The CDR3 spells CASSMVGGGSYNEQFF. CDR3 bases: TGCGCCAGCAGCATGGTGGGTGGCGGGAGCTACAATGAGCAGTTCTTC.

This chain joins TRBV7-7 and TRBJ2-5; TRBD1 agrees at 7 bases. The CDR3 has 15 residues. With V trimmed by 6 bases and J by 4 bases, 11 bases remained unmatched. CDR1 SSHAT and CDR2 FNYEAQ come from the germline V gene (reference sequence). In DNA, the CDR3 is TGTGCCAGCAGTTACAGGGGCATCCTGGGAGAGACCCAGTACTTC. It specifies CASSYRGILGETQYF.

This chain links TRBV4-1 with TRBJ2-6; TRBD1 is a possible D gene (6 bases). Germline-derived CDR1 and CDR2 are MGHRA and YSYEKL. CDR3 length: 18 residues. V was cut by 2 bases and J by 4 bases, with 18 bases left in between. The CDR3 region is CASSQRDTRTSGANVLTF. CDR3 coding DNA: TGCGCCAGCAGCCAAAGGGACACACGAACGTCGGGGGCCAACGTCCTGACTTTC.